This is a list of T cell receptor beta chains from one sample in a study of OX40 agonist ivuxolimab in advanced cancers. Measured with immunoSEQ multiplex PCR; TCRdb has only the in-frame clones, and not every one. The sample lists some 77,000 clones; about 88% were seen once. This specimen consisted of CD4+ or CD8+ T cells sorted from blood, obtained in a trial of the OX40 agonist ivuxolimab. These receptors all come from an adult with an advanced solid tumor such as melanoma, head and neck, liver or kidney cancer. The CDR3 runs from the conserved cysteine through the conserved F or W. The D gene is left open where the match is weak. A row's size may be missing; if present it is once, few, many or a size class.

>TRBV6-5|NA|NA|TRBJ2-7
TGTGCCAGCAGTTCCGCGGGGCCAAGCTCCTACGAGCAGTACTTC
CASSSAGPSSYEQYF
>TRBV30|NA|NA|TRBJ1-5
TGTGCCTGGAGTGTACGAGACAAGTTTAGCAATCAGCCCCAGCATTTT
CAWSVRDKFSNQPQHF
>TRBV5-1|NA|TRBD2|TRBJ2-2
TGCGCCAGCAGACCAACTAGCGACACCGGGGAGCTGTTTTTT
CASRPTSDTGELFF
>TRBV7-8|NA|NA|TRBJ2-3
TGTGCCAGCAGCTTGGGGGGGGGCGGTAGCACAGATACGCAGTATTTT
CASSLGGGGSTDTQYF
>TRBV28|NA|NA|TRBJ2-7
TGTGCCAGCAGGAGTAGCTCCTACGAGCAGTACTTC
CASRSSSYEQYF
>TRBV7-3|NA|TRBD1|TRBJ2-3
TGTGCCAGCAGCCTCGGGACAGGGGCAGATACGCAGTATTTT
CASSLGTGADTQYF
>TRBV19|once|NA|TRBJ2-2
TGTGCCAGTAGTGGGGCTCTGAACACCGGGGAGCTGTTTTTT
CASSGALNTGELFF
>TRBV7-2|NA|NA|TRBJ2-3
TGTGCCAGCAGCTTAGGGGGCCTTAGCACAGATACGCAGTATTTT
CASSLGGLSTDTQYF
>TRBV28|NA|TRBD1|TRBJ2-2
TGTGCCAGCGGGACAGGGTACACCGGGGAGCTGTTTTTT
CASGTGYTGELFF
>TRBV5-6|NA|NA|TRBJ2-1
TGTGCCAGCAGTTACTCAAGCGGGTCCTACAATGAGCAGTTCTTC
CASSYSSGSYNEQFF